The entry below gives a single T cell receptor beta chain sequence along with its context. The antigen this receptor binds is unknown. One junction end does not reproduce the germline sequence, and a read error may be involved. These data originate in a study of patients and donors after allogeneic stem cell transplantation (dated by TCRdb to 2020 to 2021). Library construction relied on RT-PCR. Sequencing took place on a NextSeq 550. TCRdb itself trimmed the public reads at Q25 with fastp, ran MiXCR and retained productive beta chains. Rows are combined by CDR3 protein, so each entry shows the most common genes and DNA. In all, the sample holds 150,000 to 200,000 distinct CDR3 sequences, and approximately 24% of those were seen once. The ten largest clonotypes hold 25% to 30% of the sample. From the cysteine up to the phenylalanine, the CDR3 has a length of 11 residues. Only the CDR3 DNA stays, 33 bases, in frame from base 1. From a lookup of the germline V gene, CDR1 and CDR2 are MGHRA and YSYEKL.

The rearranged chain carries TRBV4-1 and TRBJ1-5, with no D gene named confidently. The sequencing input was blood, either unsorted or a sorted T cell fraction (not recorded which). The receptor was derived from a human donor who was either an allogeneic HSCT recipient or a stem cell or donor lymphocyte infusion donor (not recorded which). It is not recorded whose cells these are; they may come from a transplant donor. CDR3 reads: CANSRGQPHHF. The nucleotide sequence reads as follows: TGCGCCAATTCACGGGGTCAGCCCCACCATTTT.